These T cell receptor beta chains were read from a single sample in a study of T cell repertoires in cytomegalovirus infection. MiXCR was run by TCRdb on the reads, yielding one entry per CDR3 protein. This repertoire shows around 250,000 distinct CDR3 sequences, about 15% found once; its top ten account for roughly half. The sequencing sample was made of CD8+ T cells from PBMCs. The receptors originated from a human donor in good health (CMV status not recorded). Some clones in this sample may be carry-over from other donors' samples. Both conserved end residues are part of each CDR3. The D gene is left open where the match is weak. For some rows the clone size is stated as once, few or many, or as a class when expanded; others skip it.

D	J	V	size	DNA	CDR3
NA	TRBJ1-1	TRBV2	few	TGTGCCAGCTCCGACGGGCTTGACGCTTTCTTT	CASSDGLDAFF
TRBD2	TRBJ2-1	TRBV5-1	NA	TGCGCCAGCAGCTTGTCGGGCGGGGGGGCTCCCTACAATGAGCAGTTCTTC	CASSLSGGGAPYNEQFF
NA	TRBJ2-2	TRBV7-9	many	TGTGCCAGCAGCGGAGGGACGCACTACACCGGGGAGCTGTTTTTT	CASSGGTHYTGELFF
NA	TRBJ1-5	TRBV15	many	TGTGCCACCAGCGCCGCCGGGTCACCATATCAGCCCCAGCATTTT	CATSAAGSPYQPQHF
TRBD1	TRBJ2-1	TRBV5-1	few	TGCGCCAGCAGCTTGGCCTCTTTGGACAGGGGATTGCTCGTGCAGTTCTTC	CASSLASLDRGLLVQFF
NA	TRBJ1-1	TRBV11-1	few	TGTGCCAGCAGCCTTGACGGAATCGAAGCTTTCTTT	CASSLDGIEAFF
NA	TRBJ1-1	TRBV29-1	few	TGCAGCGTTGACAGGGAACTCGAGAACACTGAAGCTTTCTTT	CSVDRELENTEAFF
TRBD1	TRBJ1-1	TRBV7-6	many	TGTGCCAGCAGCTTGGGACAGGGTGAAGCTTTCTTT	CASSLGQGEAFF
TRBD1	TRBJ2-7	TRBV4-1	many	TGCGCCAGCAGCCCAGGACAGGGCCGACCCTCCTACGAGCAGTACTTC	CASSPGQGRPSYEQYF
TRBD1	TRBJ2-5	TRBV6-5	NA	TGTGCCAGCAGTTACCGGGACAGGGACCAAGAGACCCAGTACTTC	CASSYRDRDQETQYF
NA	TRBJ2-1	TRBV5-1	NA	TGCGCCAGCAGCTTCGAGGGGGGCTCCTACAATGAGCAGTTCTTC	CASSFEGGSYNEQFF